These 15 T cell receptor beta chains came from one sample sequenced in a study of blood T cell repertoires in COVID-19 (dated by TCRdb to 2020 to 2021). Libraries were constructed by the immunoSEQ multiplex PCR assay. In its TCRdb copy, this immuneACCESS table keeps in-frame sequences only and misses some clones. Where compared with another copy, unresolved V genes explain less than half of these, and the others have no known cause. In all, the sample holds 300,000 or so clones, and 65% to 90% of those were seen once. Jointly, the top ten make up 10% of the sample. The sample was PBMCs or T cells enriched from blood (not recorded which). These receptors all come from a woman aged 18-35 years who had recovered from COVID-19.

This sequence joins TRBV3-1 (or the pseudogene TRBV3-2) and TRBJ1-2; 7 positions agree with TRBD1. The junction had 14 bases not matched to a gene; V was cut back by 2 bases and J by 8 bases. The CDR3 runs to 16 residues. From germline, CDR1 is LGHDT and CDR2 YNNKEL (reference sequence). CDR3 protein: CASSQLTRQGAYGYTF. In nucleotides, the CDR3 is TGTGCCAGCAGCCAACTAACACGACAGGGCGCGTACGGCTACACCTTC.

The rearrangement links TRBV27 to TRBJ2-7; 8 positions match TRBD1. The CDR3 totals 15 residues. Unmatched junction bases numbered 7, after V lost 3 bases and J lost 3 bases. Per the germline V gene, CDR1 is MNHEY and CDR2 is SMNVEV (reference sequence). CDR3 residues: CASSFRGQEHYEQYF. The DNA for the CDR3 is TGTGCCAGCAGTTTTAGGGGACAGGAACACTACGAGCAGTACTTC.

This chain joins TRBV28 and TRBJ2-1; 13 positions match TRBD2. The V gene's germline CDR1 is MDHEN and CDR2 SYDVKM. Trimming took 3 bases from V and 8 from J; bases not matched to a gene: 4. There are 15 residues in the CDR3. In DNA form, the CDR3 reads TGTGCCAGCAGTTTGTGGACTAGCGGGAGTGATGAGCAGTTCTTC. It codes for CASSLWTSGSDEQFF.

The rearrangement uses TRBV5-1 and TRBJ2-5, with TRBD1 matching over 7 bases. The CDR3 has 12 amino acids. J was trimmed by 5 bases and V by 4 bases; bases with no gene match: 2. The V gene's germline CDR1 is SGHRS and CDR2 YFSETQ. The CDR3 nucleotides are TGCGCCAGCAGCGCACAGGGGGAGACCCAGTACTTC. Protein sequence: CASSAQGETQYF.

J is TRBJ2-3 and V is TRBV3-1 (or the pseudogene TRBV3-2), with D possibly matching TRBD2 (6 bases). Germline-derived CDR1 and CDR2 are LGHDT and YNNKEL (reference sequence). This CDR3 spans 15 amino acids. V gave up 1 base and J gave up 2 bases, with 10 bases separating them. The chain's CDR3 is CASSQGLGLTDTQYF. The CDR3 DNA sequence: TGTGCCAGCAGCCAAGGTTTGGGACTCACAGATACGCAGTATTTT.

CDR3 sequence (DNA): TGTGCCAGCAGCTTGGAGGTGGGGAGCGTTCATTCACCCCTCCACTTT. Translating it yields CASSLEVGSVHSPLHF. The gene calls are TRBV5-6 and TRBJ1-6; D remains ambiguous. Germline V gene data show CDR1 as SGHDT and CDR2 as YYEEEE. This CDR3 is built from 16 residues. V lost 0 bases to trimming and J lost 8 bases, with 15 bases between them.

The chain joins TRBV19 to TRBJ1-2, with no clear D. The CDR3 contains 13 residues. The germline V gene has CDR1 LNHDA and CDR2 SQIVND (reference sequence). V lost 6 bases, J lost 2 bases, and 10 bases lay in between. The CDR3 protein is CASSVAANYGYTF. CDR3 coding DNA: TGTGCCAGTAGCGTCGCGGCGAACTATGGCTACACCTTC.

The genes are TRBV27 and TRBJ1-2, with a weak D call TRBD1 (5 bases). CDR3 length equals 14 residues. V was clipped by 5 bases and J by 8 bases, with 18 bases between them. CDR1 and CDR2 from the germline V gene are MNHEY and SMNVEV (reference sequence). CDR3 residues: CASSPRAGMRGYTF. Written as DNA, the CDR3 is TGTGCCAGCAGTCCACGAGCAGGGATGAGGGGCTACACCTTC.

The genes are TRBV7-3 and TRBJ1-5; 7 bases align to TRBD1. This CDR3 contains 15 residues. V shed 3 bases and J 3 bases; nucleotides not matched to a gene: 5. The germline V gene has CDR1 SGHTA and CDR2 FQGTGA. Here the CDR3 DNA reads TGTGCCAGCAGCTTCCTGACAGGGTTCAATCAGCCCCAGCATTTT. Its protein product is CASSFLTGFNQPQHF.

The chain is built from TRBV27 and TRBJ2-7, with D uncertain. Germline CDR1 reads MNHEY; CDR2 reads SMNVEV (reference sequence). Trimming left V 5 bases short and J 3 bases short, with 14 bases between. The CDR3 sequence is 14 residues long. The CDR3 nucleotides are TGTGCCAGCAGTCCCCCCCGACGGGTCTACGAGCAGTACTTC. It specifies CASSPPRRVYEQYF.

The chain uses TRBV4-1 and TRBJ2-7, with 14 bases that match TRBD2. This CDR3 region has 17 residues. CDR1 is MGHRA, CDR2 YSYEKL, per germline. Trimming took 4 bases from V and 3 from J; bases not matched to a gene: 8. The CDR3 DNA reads TGCGCCAGCAGCCTCGTGGGACTAGCGGGAGACGTCTACGAGCAGTACTTC. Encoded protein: CASSLVGLAGDVYEQYF.

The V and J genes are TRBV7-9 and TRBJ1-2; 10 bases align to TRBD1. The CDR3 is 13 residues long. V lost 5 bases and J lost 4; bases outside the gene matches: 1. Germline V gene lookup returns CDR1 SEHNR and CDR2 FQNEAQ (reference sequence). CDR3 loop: CASSRDRGYGYTF. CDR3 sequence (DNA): TGTGCCAGCAGCAGGGACAGGGGCTATGGCTACACCTTC.

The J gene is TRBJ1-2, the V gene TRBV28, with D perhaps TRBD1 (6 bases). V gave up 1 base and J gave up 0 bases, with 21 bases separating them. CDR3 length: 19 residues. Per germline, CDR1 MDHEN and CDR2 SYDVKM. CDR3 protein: CASSLLGERWGGTNYGYTF. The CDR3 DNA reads TGTGCCAGCAGTTTATTGGGCGAGCGGTGGGGGGGCACTAACTATGGCTACACCTTC.

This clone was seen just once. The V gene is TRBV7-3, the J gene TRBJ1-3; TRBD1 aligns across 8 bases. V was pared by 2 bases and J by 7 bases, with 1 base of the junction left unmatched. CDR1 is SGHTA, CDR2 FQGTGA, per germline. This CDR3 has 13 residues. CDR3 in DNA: TGTGCCAGCAGCTTAGCAGGGGGCAACACCATATATTTT. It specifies CASSLAGGNTIYF.

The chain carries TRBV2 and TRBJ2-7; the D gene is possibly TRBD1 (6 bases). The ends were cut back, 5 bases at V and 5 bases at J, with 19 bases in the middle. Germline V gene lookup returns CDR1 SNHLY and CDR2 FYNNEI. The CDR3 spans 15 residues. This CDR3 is CASSHGTNNWDEQYF. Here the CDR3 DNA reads TGTGCCAGCAGTCACGGGACAAATAATTGGGACGAGCAGTACTTC.